The 14 T cell receptor beta chains listed next were all sequenced from one sample in a study of brain T cells in children with intractable seizures. Measured with immunoSEQ multiplex PCR; TCRdb has only the in-frame clones, and not every one. Of about 80,000 clones in the sample, under 95% were seen once. Sequenced material: peripheral blood, taken at surgery. The origin of the receptors is a girl aged 2-10 years with Rasmussen encephalitis and intractable seizures.

This clone was seen a single time. The V and J genes are TRBV30 and TRBJ2-7; 9 nucleotides align to TRBD1. The germline V gene has CDR1 GTSNPN and CDR2 SVGIG (reference sequence). With V trimmed by 2 bases and J by 5 bases, 4 bases remained unmatched. The CDR3 is 13 residues long. CDR3 region: CAWSTGQGNEQYF. The CDR3 coding sequence is TGTGCCTGGAGTACCGGACAGGGGAACGAGCAGTACTTC.

This rearrangement joins TRBV5-4 to TRBJ2-7, with D perhaps being TRBD1 or TRBD2 (7 bases each). CDR1 is SGHNT and CDR2 is YYREEE in the germline V gene (reference sequence). This CDR3 is 15 amino acids long. The V and J ends lost 4 bases and 4 bases respectively, with 18 bases between them. The CDR3 loop reads CASSNTGQGGYEQYF. CDR3 nucleotide sequence: TGTGCCAGCAGCAATACAGGGCAGGGGGGGTACGAGCAGTACTTC. Using reference TRBV5-4 and TRBJ2-7 for the parts outside the CDR3, the full variable domain is ETGVTQSPTHLIKTRGQQVTLRCSSQSGHNTVSWYQQALGQGPQFIFQYYREEENGRGNFPPRFSGLQFPNYSSELNVNALELDDSALYLCASSNTGQGGYEQYFGPGTRLTVT.

The chain recombines TRBV5-5 with TRBJ2-2, with 9 bases fitting TRBD1. CDR1 SGHKS and CDR2 YYEKEE come from the germline V gene (reference sequence). CDR3 length equals 16 residues. Trimming took 5 bases from V and 3 from J; bases not matched to a gene: 8. CDR3 region: CASRQTGGIYTGELFF. CDR3 sequence (DNA): TGTGCCAGCAGACAGACAGGGGGAATTTACACCGGGGAGCTGTTTTTT.

This chain connects TRBV4-1 to TRBJ1-4; D possibly corresponds to TRBD1 (6 bases). This CDR3 spans 18 amino acids. In germline, CDR1 is MGHRA, CDR2 YSYEKL. V was trimmed by 0 bases and J by 4 bases, leaving 18 bases between them. The chain's CDR3 is CASSQEWGEDSFNEKLFF. The CDR3 region has the DNA TGCGCCAGCAGCCAAGAATGGGGGGAGGACAGCTTTAATGAAAAACTGTTTTTT.

This chain uses TRBV2 with TRBJ2-5; D is ambiguous. Germline CDR1 reads SNHLY; CDR2 reads FYNNEI. V gave up 6 bases and J gave up 2 bases, with 16 bases separating them. The CDR3 contains 15 residues. This CDR3 is CASRQSPTLQETQYF. CDR3 nucleotide sequence: TGTGCCAGCAGACAGTCCCCTACACTTCAAGAGACCCAGTACTTC.

This clone occurred a few times. The chain uses TRBV4-1 and TRBJ2-7, with no clear D. With 0 bases removed from V and 5 bases from J, the gap between germline ends came to 5 bases. From germline, CDR1 is MGHRA and CDR2 YSYEKL. This CDR3 is 12 amino acids long. CDR3 in amino acids: CASSQDRNEQYF. The CDR3 region has the DNA TGCGCCAGCAGCCAAGATAGGAACGAGCAGTACTTC.

The rearrangement links TRBV5-4 to TRBJ2-2; 9 bases line up with TRBD1. Germline V gene sequence: CDR1 SGHNT, CDR2 YYREEE (reference sequence). Trimming took 5 bases from V and 0 from J; bases not matched to a gene: 2. The CDR3 has 15 residues. The chain's CDR3 is CASSWTGANTGELFF. Here the CDR3 DNA reads TGTGCCAGCAGTTGGACAGGGGCGAACACCGGGGAGCTGTTTTTT. Full variable domain (missing parts from reference TRBV5-4 and TRBJ2-2): ETGVTQSPTHLIKTRGQQVTLRCSSQSGHNTVSWYQQALGQGPQFIFQYYREEENGRGNFPPRFSGLQFPNYSSELNVNALELDDSALYLCASSWTGANTGELFFGEGSRLTVL.

The chain recombines TRBV9 with TRBJ2-7, with a weak D call TRBD2 (6 bases). Germline-derived CDR1 and CDR2 are SGDLS and YYNGEE. This CDR3 has 16 amino acids. Trimming took 0 bases from V and 1 from J, leaving 14 bases between them. The CDR3 is CASSVGEGGPSYEQYF. CDR3 nucleotides: TGTGCCAGCAGCGTAGGGGAAGGAGGGCCTTCCTACGAGCAGTACTTC. Drawing the rest from reference TRBV9 and TRBJ2-7, the complete variable domain is DSGVTQTPKHLITATGQRVTLRCSPRSGDLSVYWYQQSLDQGLQFLIQYYNGEERAKGNILERFSAQQFPDLHSELNLSSLELGDSALYFCASSVGEGGPSYEQYFGPGTRLTVT.

The genes are TRBV5-5 and TRBJ2-3; 7 nucleotides agree with TRBD1. This CDR3 has 15 amino acids. V shed 0 bases and J 4 bases; nucleotides not matched to a gene: 5. CDR1 is SGHKS and CDR2 is YYEKEE in the germline V gene (reference sequence). Written as DNA, the CDR3 is TGTGCCAGCAGCTTGGACAGGGGTCCGCCAGATACGCAGTATTTT. Translation gives CASSLDRGPPDTQYF.

This clone was detected only once. V and J are TRBV9 and TRBJ2-7; D is unresolved. Germline assignment: CDR1 SGDLS and CDR2 YYNGEE. The CDR3 consists of 14 residues. Trimming pared 0 bases from V and 5 bases from J, leaving 12 bases between. The CDR3 protein is CASSVGPSRDEQYF. The CDR3 region has the DNA TGTGCCAGCAGCGTAGGCCCCTCCCGGGACGAGCAGTACTTC.

V is TRBV4-1 and J is TRBJ1-2, with D hard to call. This CDR3 contains 15 residues. The germline V gene encodes CDR1 MGHRA and CDR2 YSYEKL. V shed 4 bases and J shed 3 bases, with 15 bases lying between them. The CDR3 sequence is CASSRVGYSDYGYTF. In nucleotides, the CDR3 is TGCGCCAGCAGCCGAGTAGGGTATTCGGACTATGGCTACACCTTC.

The chain carries TRBV19 and TRBJ1-1, with 9 bases aligning to TRBD1. The CDR3 is 17 residues long. Per the germline V gene, CDR1 is LNHDA and CDR2 is SQIVND (reference sequence). V gave up 4 bases and J gave up 3 bases; unmatched junction bases: 12. CDR3 sequence: CASSKTGGSNLDTEAFF. DNA for the CDR3: TGTGCCAGTAGTAAAACAGGGGGCTCGAACCTAGACACTGAAGCTTTCTTT. The variable domain in full, with the rest retrieved from reference TRBV19 and TRBJ1-1, is DGGITQSPKYLFRKEGQNVTLSCEQNLNHDAMYWYRQDPGQGLRLIYYSQIVNDFQKGDIAEGYSVSREKKESFPLTVTSAQKNPTAFYLCASSKTGGSNLDTEAFFGQGTRLTVV.

The chain uses TRBV19 and TRBJ1-2, with D tentatively TRBD1 (5 bases). The germline V gene has CDR1 LNHDA and CDR2 SQIVND (reference sequence). V shed 5 bases and J shed 5 bases, with 15 bases lying between them. The CDR3 spans 14 residues. The CDR3 bases are TGTGCCAGTAGTCCGACAGCCTCTGCTTATGGCTACACCTTC. Amino acids: CASSPTASAYGYTF.

This clone was counted a single time. The chain uses TRBV18 and TRBJ2-7; D gene unclear. Germline CDR1 and CDR2: KGHSH and LQKENI. Trimming shortened V by 5 bases and J by 6 bases, and 11 bases separated the two germline ends. The CDR3 loop spans 12 amino acids. The CDR3 region has the DNA TGTGCCAGCTCATTTACACGGAGCGAGCAGTACTTC. This translates into CASSFTRSEQYF.